A single T cell receptor beta chain is shown here with its context. What it binds is unknown. The data originate from a study of shared clonotypes between healthy human individuals. Whole-study results and caveats: Memory subsets had estimated richness that was generally smaller than that of naive subsets.

The deep-level immunoSEQ assay was used. Produced via immunoSEQ multiplex PCR; TCRdb's table is partial and in-frame only. The sample has hundreds of thousands of clones; around 67% are singletons. V lost 4 bases to trimming and J lost 3 bases; unmatched junction nucleotides: 5. Germline CDR1 is LNHDA and CDR2 is SQIVND (reference sequence). The CDR3 loop spans 14 amino acids. The genes are TRBV19 and TRBJ1-2; 7 bases are a match to TRBD1. The sequence was collected from a woman aged 25 to 39 in good health. The sample consisted of memory CD4+ T cells sorted from blood. Documented subset: CD45RA-negative fraction. CDR3 amino acids: CASSTRDRDYGYTF. CDR3 DNA: TGTGCCAGTAGTACGAGGGACAGAGACTATGGCTACACCTTC.